The 24 T cell receptor beta chains presented below share a single source sample, sequenced in a study of tumor-infiltrating lymphocytes in glioblastoma multiforme. TCR beta libraries were built from RNA through three nested multiplex PCR rounds using modified ARM-PCR. TCRdb recomputed calls from the multiplex PCR reads with MiXCR, one row per CDR3 protein. This sample has about 18,000 distinct CDR3 sequences, with 65% to 80% found just once. Input material: peripheral blood. The receptors come from a male donor with glioblastoma.

This sequence joins TRBV4-1 and TRBJ2-1; D is perhaps TRBD1 or TRBD2 (5 bases each). Germline CDR1 MGHRA, CDR2 YSYEKL. V lost 3 bases and J 12 bases, leaving 24 bases between the germline ends. CDR3 length: 16 residues. In DNA, the CDR3 is TGCGCCAGCAGCCAGTTCTCCCGTGAGGGGAGTGGTGGGCAGTTCTTC. Translated: CASSQFSREGSGGQFF.

As to this clonotype: A junction boundary mismatches the germline segment, possibly from a read error. This chain connects TRBV11-3 to TRBJ2-2; D might be TRBD1 or TRBD2, each matching 5 bases. This CDR3 has 14 residues. Germline CDR1 and CDR2: SGHNT and YENEEA. The CDR3 loop is CASSSGPPTRELFF. In DNA, the CDR3 is TGTGCCAGCAGCTCGGGACCCCCCACCCGGGAGCTGTTTTTT. Full variable domain (outside the CDR3, taken from reference TRBV11-3 and TRBJ2-2): EAGVVQSPRYKIIEKKQPVAFWCNPISGHNTLYWYLQNLGQGPELLIRYENEEAVDDSQLPKDRFSAERLKGVDSTLKIQPAELGDSAVYLCASSSGPPTRELFFGEGSRLTVL.

This chain's CDR3 is CASNKGEGGLNEQFF. CDR3 nucleotide sequence: TGTGCCAGCAACAAAGGGGAGGGAGGTCTCAATGAGCAGTTCTTC. This chain joins TRBV11-2 and TRBJ2-1, with TRBD2 identical over 7 bases. There are 15 residues in the CDR3. V was clipped by 7 bases and J by 6 bases; unmatched bases: 12. CDR1 and CDR2 (germline): SGHAT, FQNNGV.

This clonotype appeared many times. This chain connects TRBV5-1 to TRBJ2-7; 9 bases agree with TRBD2. Germline CDR1 reads SGHRS; CDR2 reads YFSETQ. The ends lost 1 base at V and 5 bases at J; junction bases unmatched: 4. The CDR3 length is 14 residues. CDR3 protein: CASSLISGSDEQYF. The CDR3 DNA follows: TGCGCCAGCAGCTTGATTAGCGGGAGCGACGAGCAGTACTTC.

The gene calls are TRBV11-2 and TRBJ2-5; D unclear. V was trimmed by 5 bases and J by 3 bases, leaving 13 bases between them. Germline CDR1 is SGHAT and CDR2 is FQNNGV. The length of the CDR3 is 14 residues. Written as DNA, the CDR3 is TGTGCCAGCAGCCCCGGACGGGTCAAAGAGACCCAGTACTTC. Its protein product is CASSPGRVKETQYF.

Note on this clonotype: The germline gene is not matched at one end of the junction; a read error may be the cause. This chain uses TRBV5-1 with TRBJ1-3; no clear D. The CDR3 totals 13 residues. Germline values: CDR1 SGHRS, CDR2 YFSETQ. The CDR3 coding sequence is TGCGCCGGCAGCTCGACTTCTGGGAACACCATATATTTT. Protein product: CAGSSTSGNTIYF.

The gene calls are TRBV5-1 and TRBJ1-4; D is undetermined. The CDR3 runs 14 residues. V shed 0 bases and J shed 2 bases, with 5 bases lying between them. Per germline, CDR1 SGHRS and CDR2 YFSETQ. The CDR3 coding sequence is TGCGCCAGCAGCTTGGACAGCACTAATGAAAAACTGTTTTTT. Translating gives CASSLDSTNEKLFF. Full variable domain (rest looked up from reference TRBV5-1 and TRBJ1-4): KAGVTQTPRYLIKTRGQQVTLSCSPISGHRSVSWYQQTPGQGLQFLFEYFSETQRNKGNFPGRFSGRQFSNSRSEMNVSTLELGDSALYLCASSLDSTNEKLFFGSGTQLSVL.

V and J are TRBV6-1 and TRBJ1-2; a weak D match, TRBD1 (5 bases). Germline CDR1 MNHNS, CDR2 SASEGT. The CDR3 covers 11 residues. Trimming left V 11 bases short and J 4 bases short, with 11 bases between. Here the CDR3 DNA reads TGTGCCGGAGGGGATTTCTATGGCTACACCTTC. Translation: CAGGDFYGYTF.

The chain couples TRBV7-3 to TRBJ2-1, with D perhaps matching TRBD1 (6 bases). V was pared by 1 base and J by 4 bases, with 14 bases between. The CDR3 totals 16 residues. Germline loops: CDR1 SGHTA, CDR2 FQGTGA. This chain's CDR3 is CASSLSCQGSYNEQFF. Here the CDR3 DNA reads TGTGCCAGCAGCTTAAGCTGCCAGGGGTCATACAATGAGCAGTTCTTC.

The J gene is TRBJ2-7, the V gene TRBV18; tentative D call: TRBD2 (5 bases). The germline V and J ends were trimmed by 0 bases and 6 bases, with 18 bases remaining between them. CDR3 size: 16 residues. Germline assignment: CDR1 KGHSH and CDR2 LQKENI. The CDR3 loop is CASSPPEASRFGEQYF. The CDR3 nucleotides read TGTGCCAGCTCACCACCGGAAGCTAGCCGTTTCGGCGAGCAGTACTTC.

As concerns this clonotype: At one boundary the junction diverges from the germline segment, which might be a read error. The rearrangement joins TRBV29-1 to TRBJ2-5, with TRBD1 as a possible D gene (5 bases). CDR3 length: 13 amino acids. Per the germline V gene, CDR1 is SQVTM and CDR2 is ANQGSEA. CDR3 sequence: CSIEAAREETQYF. The CDR3 bases are TGTAGCATTGAAGCTGCCAGGGAAGAGACCCAGTACTTC.

A remark on this clonotype: The junction shows a germline mismatch at one end, possibly a read error. The chain's CDR3 is CASSSLGSVANVLTF. The CDR3 DNA reads TGTGCCAGCAGCTCATTGGGTTCTGTGGCCAACGTCCTGACTTTC. V usage is TRBV11-2 and J usage is TRBJ2-6; D remains unclear. Germline CDR1 SGHAT, CDR2 FQNNGV. There are 15 residues in the CDR3.

Concerning this clonotype itself: A read error may produce the germline difference seen at one junction end. The V gene is TRBV20-1, the J gene TRBJ1-1; D is unresolved. This CDR3 is 13 amino acids long. Germline V gives CDR1 DFQATT, CDR2 SNEGSKA (reference sequence). The CDR3 spells CSALLDGSTEAFF. The CDR3 DNA reads TGCAGTGCCTTACTGGACGGAAGCACTGAAGCCTTCTTT.

In regard to this clonotype: Relative to the germline gene, one junction end is altered; a read error may explain this. The rearrangement uses TRBV11-2 and TRBJ2-1; maybe TRBD2 (7 bases). CDR3 length: 15 residues. CDR1 and CDR2 from the germline V gene are SGHAT and FQNNGV. The CDR3 is CVSRLGGGKDNEQFF. As DNA, the CDR3 is TGTGTCAGCAGGTTAGGGGGAGGGAAGGACAATGAGCAGTTCTTC.

The chain couples TRBV6-5 to TRBJ2-6; D not certain. Germline V gene sequence: CDR1 MNHEY, CDR2 SVGAGI. CDR3 length: 19 residues. The ends were cut back, 0 bases at V and 0 bases at J, with 15 bases in the middle. DNA for the CDR3: TGTGCCAGCAGTTACTCGAATCCGTTAAGCCACTCTGGGGCCAACGTCCTGACTTTC. Its protein is CASSYSNPLSHSGANVLTF.

The chain joins TRBV4-1 to TRBJ1-2, with no clear D. The germline V gene encodes CDR1 MGHRA and CDR2 YSYEKL. The CDR3 spans 14 residues. The ends were cut back, 1 base at V and 9 bases at J, with 15 bases in the middle. CDR3 sequence reads: CASSQVSPWGCYTF. As DNA, the CDR3 is TGCGCCAGCAGCCAAGTTTCCCCTTGGGGATGCTACACCTTC.

V is TRBV21-1 and J is TRBJ2-1; the table names TRBD2, a call not compared with the DNA. TRBV21-1 corresponds to a pseudogene. The CDR3 length is 19 residues. The CDR3 DNA reads as TGTGCCAGCAGCAATCGTTGGACTAACGGACCAAATATCTACAATGAGCAGTTCTTC. Translation gives CASSNRWTNGPNIYNEQFF.

Worth noting for this clonotype: Given a much more abundant clone one base away, this may be a read error. The chain links TRBV29-1 to TRBJ1-1, with 8 bases that match TRBD1. Germline CDR1 is SQVTM and CDR2 is ANQGSEA. V gave up 6 bases and J gave up 10 bases; unmatched junction bases: 10. There are 12 residues in the CDR3. The CDR3, as DNA: TGCAGCGTGAGACAGGGGACCCCTGGAGCTTTCTTT. It translates to CSVRQGTPGAFF. The full variable domain, its missing parts supplied by reference TRBV29-1 and TRBJ1-1, is SAVISQKPSRDICQRGTSLTIQCQVDSQVTMMFWYRQQPGQSLTLIATANQGSEATYESGFVIDKFPISRPNLTFSTLTVSNMSPEDSSIYLCSVRQGTPGAFFGQGTRLTVV.

To note about this clonotype: The junction and the germline gene differ at one end; a read error may be behind it. J is TRBJ1-1 and V is TRBV4-2, with a weak D call TRBD1 (5 bases). This CDR3 is built from 13 residues. Germline V CDR1 and CDR2: LGHNA, YNFKEQ. CDR3 sequence: CASSRDWNTEASF. CDR3 bases: TGTGCCAGCAGCCGGGACTGGAACACTGAAGCTTCCTTT.

The CDR3 spells CSARVGQETQYF. As DNA, the CDR3 is TGCAGTGCTCGGGTTGGTCAAGAGACCCAGTACTTC. This rearrangement joins TRBV20-1 to TRBJ2-7, with D uncertain. The J call may not be correct, given that the DNA end is closer to TRBJ2-5. The CDR3 consists of 12 residues. The V gene's germline CDR1 is DFQATT and CDR2 SNEGSKA (reference sequence).

This clonotype was detected many times. This chain uses TRBV10-2 with TRBJ2-7; 10 bases map to TRBD2. Germline CDR1 and CDR2: WSHSY and SAAADI. CDR3 size: 18 residues. The junction had 12 bases not matched to a gene; V was cut back by 0 bases and J by 4 bases. The CDR3 is CASSESRLAGEWMYEQYF. CDR3 bases: TGCGCCAGCAGTGAGTCGAGGCTAGCGGGAGAGTGGATGTACGAGCAGTACTTC.

This clonotype was recorded only once. The rearrangement joins TRBV12-3 or TRBV12-4 to TRBJ2-5; no firm D call. CDR3 size: 11 residues. The germline V and J ends were trimmed by 3 bases and 5 bases, with 4 bases remaining between them. The CDR3 sequence is CASSLIETQYF. The CDR3 coding sequence is TGTGCCAGCAGTTTGATCGAGACCCAGTACTTC.

The J gene is TRBJ2-5, the V gene TRBV28; 10 positions match TRBD1. Germline trimming cut 6 bases from V and 1 base from J; bases unmatched to any gene: 8. This CDR3 is built from 16 residues. Germline CDR1 MDHEN, CDR2 SYDVKM. CDR3 DNA: TGTGCCAGCAGGAGGGACAGGGGTCCCCTCCAAGAGACCCAGTACTTC. The encoded protein is CASRRDRGPLQETQYF.

About this clonotype: The junction and the germline gene differ at one end; a read error may be behind it. The rearrangement joins TRBV11-2 to TRBJ2-7, with 7 bases identical to TRBD2. The V gene's germline CDR1 is SGHAT and CDR2 FQNNGV. This CDR3 is built from 14 residues. The CDR3 region is CASGLGLAGDEQYF. The CDR3 coding sequence is TGTGCCAGCGGCTTAGGCCTGGCGGGAGACGAGCAGTACTTC.